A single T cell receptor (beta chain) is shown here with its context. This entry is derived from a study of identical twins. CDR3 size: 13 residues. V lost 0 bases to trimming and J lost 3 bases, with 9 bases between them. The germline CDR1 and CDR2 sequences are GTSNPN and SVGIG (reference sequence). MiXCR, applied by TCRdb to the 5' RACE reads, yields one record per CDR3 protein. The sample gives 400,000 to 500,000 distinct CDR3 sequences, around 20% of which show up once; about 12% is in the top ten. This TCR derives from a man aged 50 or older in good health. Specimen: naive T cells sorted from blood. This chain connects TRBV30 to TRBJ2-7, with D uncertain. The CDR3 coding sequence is TGTGCCTGGAGTGTAGGCAGTAGCTACGAGCAGTACTTC. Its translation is CAWSVGSSYEQYF.